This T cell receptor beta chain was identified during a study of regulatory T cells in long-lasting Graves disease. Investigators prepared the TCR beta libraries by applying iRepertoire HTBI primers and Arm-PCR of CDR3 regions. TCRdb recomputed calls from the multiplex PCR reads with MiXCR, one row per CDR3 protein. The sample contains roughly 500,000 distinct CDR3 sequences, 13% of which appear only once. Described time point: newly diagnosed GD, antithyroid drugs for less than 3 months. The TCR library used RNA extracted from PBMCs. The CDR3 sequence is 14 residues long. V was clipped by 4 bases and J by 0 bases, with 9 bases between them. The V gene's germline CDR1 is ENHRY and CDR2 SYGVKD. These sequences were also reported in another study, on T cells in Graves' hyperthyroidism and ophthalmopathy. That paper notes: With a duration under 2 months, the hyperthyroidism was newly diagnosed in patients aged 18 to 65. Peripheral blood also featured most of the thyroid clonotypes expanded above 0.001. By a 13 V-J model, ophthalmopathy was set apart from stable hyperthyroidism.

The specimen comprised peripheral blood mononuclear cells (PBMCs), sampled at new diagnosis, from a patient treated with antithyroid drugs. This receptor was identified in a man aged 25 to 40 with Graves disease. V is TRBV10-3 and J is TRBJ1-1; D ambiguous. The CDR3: CAISASSLNTEAFF. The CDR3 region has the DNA TGTGCCATCAGTGCGAGCAGTCTGAACACTGAAGCTTTCTTT.